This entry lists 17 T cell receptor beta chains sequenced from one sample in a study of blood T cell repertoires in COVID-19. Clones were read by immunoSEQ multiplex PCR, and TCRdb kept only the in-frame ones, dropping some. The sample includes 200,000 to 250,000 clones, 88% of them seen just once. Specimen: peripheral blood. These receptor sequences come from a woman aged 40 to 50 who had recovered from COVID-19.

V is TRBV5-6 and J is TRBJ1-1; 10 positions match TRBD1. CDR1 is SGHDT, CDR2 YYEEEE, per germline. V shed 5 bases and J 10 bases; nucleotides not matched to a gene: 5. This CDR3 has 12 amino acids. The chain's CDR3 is CASSIGQGVAFF. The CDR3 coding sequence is TGTGCCAGCAGTATTGGACAGGGGGTAGCTTTCTTT. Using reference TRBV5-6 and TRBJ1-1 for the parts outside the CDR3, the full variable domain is DAGVTQSPTHLIKTRGQQVTLRCSPKSGHDTVSWYQQALGQGPQFIFQYYEEEERQRGNFPDRFSGHQFPNYSSELNVNALLLGDSALYLCASSIGQGVAFFGQGTRLTVV.

CDR3: CASSTLTGVLLNGYTF. The CDR3 nucleotides are TGTGCCAGCAGCACCTTAACCGGGGTCTTATTGAATGGCTACACCTTC. V gene TRBV7-3 combines with J gene TRBJ1-2; D remains unclear. Germline V gene data show CDR1 as SGHTA and CDR2 as FQGTGA. The V gene lost 5 bases and the J gene lost 6 bases, with 22 bases spanning the gap. The CDR3 has 16 amino acids. Complete variable domain (other parts from reference TRBV7-3 and TRBJ1-2): GAGVSQTPSNKVTEKGKYVELRCDPISGHTALYWYRQSLGQGPEFLIYFQGTGAADDSGLPNDRFFAVRPEGSVSTLKIQRTERGDSAVYLCASSTLTGVLLNGYTFGSGTRLTVV.

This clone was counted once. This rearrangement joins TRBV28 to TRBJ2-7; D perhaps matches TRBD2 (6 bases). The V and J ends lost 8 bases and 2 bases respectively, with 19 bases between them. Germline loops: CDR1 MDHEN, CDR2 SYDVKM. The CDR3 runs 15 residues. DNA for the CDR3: TGTGCCAGCCGTACCCCAGCGGGTTTTCCCTACGAGCAGTACTTC. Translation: CASRTPAGFPYEQYF.

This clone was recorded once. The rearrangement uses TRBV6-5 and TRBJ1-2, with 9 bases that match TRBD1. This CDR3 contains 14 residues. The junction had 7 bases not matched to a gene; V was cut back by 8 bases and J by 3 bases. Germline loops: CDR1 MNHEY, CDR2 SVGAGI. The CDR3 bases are TGTGCCAGCGTGCTCGGACAGGGGTACTATGGCTACACCTTC. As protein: CASVLGQGYYGYTF.

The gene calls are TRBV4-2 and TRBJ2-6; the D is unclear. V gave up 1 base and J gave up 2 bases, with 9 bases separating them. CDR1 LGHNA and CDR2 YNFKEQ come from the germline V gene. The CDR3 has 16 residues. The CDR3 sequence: CASSQASTAGANVLTF. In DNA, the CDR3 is TGTGCCAGCAGCCAAGCTTCAACGGCTGGGGCCAACGTCCTGACTTTC.

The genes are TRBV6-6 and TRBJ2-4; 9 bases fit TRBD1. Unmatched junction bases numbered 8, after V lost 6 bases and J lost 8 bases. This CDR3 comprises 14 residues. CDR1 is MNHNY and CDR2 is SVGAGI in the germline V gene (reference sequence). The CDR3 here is CASRTGQGLDIQYF. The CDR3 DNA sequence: TGTGCCAGCAGAACCGGACAGGGGTTGGACATTCAGTACTTC.

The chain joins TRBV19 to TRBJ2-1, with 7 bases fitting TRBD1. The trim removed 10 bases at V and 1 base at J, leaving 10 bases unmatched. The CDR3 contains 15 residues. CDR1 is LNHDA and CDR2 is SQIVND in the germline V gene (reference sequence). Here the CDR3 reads CATTRPGQSYNEQFF. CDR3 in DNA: TGTGCCACTACGAGACCGGGACAGTCCTACAATGAGCAGTTCTTC.

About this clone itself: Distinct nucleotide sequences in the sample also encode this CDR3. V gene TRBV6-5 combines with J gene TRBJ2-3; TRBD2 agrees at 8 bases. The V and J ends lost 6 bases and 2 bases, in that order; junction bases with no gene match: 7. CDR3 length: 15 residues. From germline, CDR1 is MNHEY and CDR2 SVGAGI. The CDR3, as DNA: TGTGCCAGCAGCTTCTCGGGAGGGACCACAGATACGCAGTATTTT. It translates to CASSFSGGTTDTQYF.

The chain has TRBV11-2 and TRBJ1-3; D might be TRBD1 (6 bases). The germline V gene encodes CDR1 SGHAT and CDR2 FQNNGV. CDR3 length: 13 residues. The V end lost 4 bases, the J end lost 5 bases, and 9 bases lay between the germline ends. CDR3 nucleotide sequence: TGTGCCAGCAGCTACAGGGAGAGAAACACCATATATTTT. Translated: CASSYRERNTIYF. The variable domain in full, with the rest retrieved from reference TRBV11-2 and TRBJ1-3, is EAGVAQSPRYKIIEKRQSVAFWCNPISGHATLYWYQQILGQGPKLLIQFQNNGVVDDSQLPKDRFSAERLKGVDSTLKIQPAKLEDSAVYLCASSYRERNTIYFGEGSWLTVV.

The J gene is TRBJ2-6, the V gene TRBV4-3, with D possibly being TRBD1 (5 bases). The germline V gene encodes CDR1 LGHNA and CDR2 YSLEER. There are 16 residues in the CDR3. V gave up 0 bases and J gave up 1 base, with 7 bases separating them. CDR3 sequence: CASSQEGVSGANVLTF. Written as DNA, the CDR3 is TGCGCCAGCAGCCAAGAAGGGGTTTCTGGGGCCAACGTCCTGACTTTC.

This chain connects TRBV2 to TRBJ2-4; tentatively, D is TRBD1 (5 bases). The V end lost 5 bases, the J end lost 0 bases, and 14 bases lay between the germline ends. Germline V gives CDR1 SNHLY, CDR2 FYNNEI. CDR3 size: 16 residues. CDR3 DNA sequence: TGTGCCAGCAGTACAGGAGACGGATTAGCCAAAAACATTCAGTACTTC. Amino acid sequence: CASSTGDGLAKNIQYF.

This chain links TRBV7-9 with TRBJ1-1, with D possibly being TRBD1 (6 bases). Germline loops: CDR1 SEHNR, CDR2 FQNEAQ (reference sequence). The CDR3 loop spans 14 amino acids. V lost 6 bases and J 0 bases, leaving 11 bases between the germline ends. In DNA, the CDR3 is TGTGCCAGCAGATTAACAGGGATGAACACTGAAGCTTTCTTT. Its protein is CASRLTGMNTEAFF.

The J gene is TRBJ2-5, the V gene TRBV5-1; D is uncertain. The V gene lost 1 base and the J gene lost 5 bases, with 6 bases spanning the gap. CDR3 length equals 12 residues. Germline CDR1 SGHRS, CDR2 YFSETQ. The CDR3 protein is CASSLIGETQYF. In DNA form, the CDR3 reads TGCGCCAGCAGCTTGATCGGGGAGACCCAGTACTTC.

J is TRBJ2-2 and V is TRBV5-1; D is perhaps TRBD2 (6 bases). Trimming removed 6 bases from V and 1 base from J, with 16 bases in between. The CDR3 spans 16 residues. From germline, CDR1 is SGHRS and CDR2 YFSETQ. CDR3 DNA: TGCGCCAGCAAAGGGGATCCGGGAGAGAACACCGGGGAGCTGTTTTTT. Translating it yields CASKGDPGENTGELFF.

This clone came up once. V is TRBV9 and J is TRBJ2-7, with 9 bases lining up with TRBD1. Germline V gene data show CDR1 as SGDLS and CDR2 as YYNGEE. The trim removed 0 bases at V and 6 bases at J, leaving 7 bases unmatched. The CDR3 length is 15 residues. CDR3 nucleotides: TGTGCCAGCAGCGTAGCTGGGACAGGGCACGGCGAGCAGTACTTC. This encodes CASSVAGTGHGEQYF.

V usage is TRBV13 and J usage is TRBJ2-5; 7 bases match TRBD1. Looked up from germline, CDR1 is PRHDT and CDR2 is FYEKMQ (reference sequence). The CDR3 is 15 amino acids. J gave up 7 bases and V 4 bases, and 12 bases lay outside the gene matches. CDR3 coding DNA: TGTGCCAGCAGCTCTACTGACAGGGTTGGGGGGACCCAGTACTTC. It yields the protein CASSSTDRVGGTQYF.

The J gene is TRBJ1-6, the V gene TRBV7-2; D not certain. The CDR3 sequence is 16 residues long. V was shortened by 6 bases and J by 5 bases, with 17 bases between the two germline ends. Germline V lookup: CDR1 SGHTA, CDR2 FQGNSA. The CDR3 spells CASRPRGTTHNSPLHF. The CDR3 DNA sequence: TGTGCCAGCAGGCCCCGGGGTACCACACATAATTCACCCCTCCACTTT.